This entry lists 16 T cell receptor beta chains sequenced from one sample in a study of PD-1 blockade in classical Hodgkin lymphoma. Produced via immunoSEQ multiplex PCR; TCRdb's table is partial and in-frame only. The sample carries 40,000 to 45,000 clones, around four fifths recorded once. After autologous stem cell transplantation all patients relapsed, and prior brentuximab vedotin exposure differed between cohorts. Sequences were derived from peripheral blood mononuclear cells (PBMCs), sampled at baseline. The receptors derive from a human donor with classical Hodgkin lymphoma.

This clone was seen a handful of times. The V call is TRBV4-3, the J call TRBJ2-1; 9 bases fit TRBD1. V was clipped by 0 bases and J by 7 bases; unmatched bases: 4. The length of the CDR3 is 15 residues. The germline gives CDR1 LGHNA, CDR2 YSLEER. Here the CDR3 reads CASSQEPGQGNEQFF. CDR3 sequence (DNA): TGCGCCAGCAGCCAAGAGCCGGGACAGGGAAATGAGCAGTTCTTC.

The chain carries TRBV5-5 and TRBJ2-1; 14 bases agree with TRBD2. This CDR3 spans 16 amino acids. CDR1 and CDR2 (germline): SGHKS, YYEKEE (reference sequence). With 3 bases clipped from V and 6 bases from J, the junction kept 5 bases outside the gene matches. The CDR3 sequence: CASSSTSGGAVNEQFF. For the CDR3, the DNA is TGTGCCAGCAGCTCGACTAGCGGGGGGGCCGTCAATGAGCAGTTCTTC. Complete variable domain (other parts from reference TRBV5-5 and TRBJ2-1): DAGVTQSPTHLIKTRGQQVTLRCSPISGHKSVSWYQQVLGQGPQFIFQYYEKEERGRGNFPDRFSARQFPNYSSELNVNALLLGDSALYLCASSSTSGGAVNEQFFGPGTRLTVL.

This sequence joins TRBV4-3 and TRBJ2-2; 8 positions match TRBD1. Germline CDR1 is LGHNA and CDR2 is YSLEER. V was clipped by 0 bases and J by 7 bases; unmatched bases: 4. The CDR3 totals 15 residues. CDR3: CASSQEAGGGGELFF. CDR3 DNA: TGCGCCAGCAGCCAAGAAGCAGGGGGCGGCGGGGAGCTGTTTTTT.

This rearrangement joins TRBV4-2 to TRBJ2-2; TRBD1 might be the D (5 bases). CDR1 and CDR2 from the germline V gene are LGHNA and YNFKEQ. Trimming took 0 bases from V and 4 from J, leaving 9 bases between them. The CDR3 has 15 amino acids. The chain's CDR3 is CASSQDRQRTGELFF. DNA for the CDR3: TGTGCCAGCAGCCAAGACCGACAGCGCACCGGGGAGCTGTTTTTT.

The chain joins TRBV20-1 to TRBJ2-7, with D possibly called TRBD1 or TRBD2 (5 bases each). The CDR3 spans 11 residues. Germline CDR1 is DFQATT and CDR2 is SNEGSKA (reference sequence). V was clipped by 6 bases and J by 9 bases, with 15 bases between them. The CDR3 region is CSALAVGTQYF. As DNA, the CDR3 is TGCAGTGCCCTCGCGGTGGGGACGCAGTACTTC.

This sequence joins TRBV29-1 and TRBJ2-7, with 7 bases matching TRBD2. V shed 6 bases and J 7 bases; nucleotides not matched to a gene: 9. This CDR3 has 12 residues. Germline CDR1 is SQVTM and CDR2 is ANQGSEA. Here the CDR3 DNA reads TGCAGCGTAAACCGGGACGGGGGGGAGCAGTACTTC. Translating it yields CSVNRDGGEQYF.

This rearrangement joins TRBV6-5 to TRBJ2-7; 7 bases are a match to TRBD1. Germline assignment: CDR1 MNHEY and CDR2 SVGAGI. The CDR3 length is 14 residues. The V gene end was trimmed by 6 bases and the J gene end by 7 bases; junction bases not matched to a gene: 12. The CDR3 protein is CASRSGTEAGEQYF. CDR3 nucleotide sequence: TGTGCCAGCAGATCCGGGACAGAGGCCGGGGAGCAGTACTTC.

This CDR3 is CASSYGSRFGNTIYF. The CDR3 nucleotides are TGTGCCAGCAGTTACGGTAGTCGATTCGGAAACACCATATATTTT. This chain uses TRBV6-6 with TRBJ1-3; D remains unclear. V was shortened by 2 bases and J by 4 bases, with 12 bases between the two germline ends. The germline gives CDR1 MNHNY, CDR2 SVGAGI (reference sequence). The CDR3 runs to 15 residues.

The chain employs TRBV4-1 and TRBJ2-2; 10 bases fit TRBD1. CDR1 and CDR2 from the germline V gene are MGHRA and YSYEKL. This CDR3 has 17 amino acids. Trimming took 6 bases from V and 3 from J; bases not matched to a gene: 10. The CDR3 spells CASRPQPGTGDTGELFF. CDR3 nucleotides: TGCGCCAGCAGACCACAGCCCGGGACAGGGGACACCGGGGAGCTGTTTTTT.

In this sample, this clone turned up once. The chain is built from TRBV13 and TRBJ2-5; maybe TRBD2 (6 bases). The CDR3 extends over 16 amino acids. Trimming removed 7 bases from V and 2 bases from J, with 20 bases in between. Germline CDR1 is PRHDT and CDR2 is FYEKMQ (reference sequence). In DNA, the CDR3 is TGTGCCAGCACCTTTGGGTGGTCCGCGGGGCAAGAGACCCAGTACTTC. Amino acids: CASTFGWSAGQETQYF.

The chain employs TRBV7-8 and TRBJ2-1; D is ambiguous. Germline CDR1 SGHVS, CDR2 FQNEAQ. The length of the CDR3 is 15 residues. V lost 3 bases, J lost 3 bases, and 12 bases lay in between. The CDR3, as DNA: TGTGCCAGCAGCTTGTTAGCCCCACACTACAATGAGCAGTTCTTC. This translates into CASSLLAPHYNEQFF. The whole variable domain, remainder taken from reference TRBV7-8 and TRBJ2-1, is GAGVSQSPRYKVAKRGQDVALRCDPISGHVSLFWYQQALGQGPEFLTYFQNEAQLDKSGLPSDRFFAERPEGSVSTLKIQRTQQEDSAVYLCASSLLAPHYNEQFFGPGTRLTVL.

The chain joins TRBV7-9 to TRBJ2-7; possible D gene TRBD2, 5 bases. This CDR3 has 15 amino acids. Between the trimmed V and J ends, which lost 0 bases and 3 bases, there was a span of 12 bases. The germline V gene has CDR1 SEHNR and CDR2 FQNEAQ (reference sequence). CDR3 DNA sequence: TGTGCCAGCAGCTTAGCTAGGAGCGGTCTCTACGAGCAGTACTTC. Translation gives CASSLARSGLYEQYF.

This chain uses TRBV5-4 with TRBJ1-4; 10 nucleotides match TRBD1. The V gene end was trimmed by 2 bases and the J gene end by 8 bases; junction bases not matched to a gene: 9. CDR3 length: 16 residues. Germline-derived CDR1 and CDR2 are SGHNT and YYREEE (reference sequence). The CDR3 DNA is TGTGCCAGCAGCTTACGACAGGGGGCGAAAGAAGAAAAACTGTTTTTT. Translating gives CASSLRQGAKEEKLFF.

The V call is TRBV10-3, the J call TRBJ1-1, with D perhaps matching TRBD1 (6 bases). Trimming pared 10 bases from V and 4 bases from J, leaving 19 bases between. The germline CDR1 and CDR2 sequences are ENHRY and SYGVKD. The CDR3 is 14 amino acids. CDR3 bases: TGTGCCACCCTGGTAGCACAGGGTGGCACTGAAGCTTTCTTT. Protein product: CATLVAQGGTEAFF.

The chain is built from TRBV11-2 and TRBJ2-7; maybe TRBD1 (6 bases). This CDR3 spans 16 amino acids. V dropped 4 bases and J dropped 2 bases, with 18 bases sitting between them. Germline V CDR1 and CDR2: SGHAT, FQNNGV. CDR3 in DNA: TGTGCCAGCAGCTCAGCTCTGACAGGAGCGACCTACGAGCAGTACTTC. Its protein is CASSSALTGATYEQYF.

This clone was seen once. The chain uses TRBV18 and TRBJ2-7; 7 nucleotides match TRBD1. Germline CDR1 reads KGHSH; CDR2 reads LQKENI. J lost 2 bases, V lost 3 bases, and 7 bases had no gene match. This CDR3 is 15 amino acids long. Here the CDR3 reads CASSPQRQGTYEQYF. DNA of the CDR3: TGTGCCAGCTCACCTCAGAGACAGGGTACCTACGAGCAGTACTTC. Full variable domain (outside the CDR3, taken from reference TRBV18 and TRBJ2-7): NAGVMQNPRHLVRRRGQEARLRCSPMKGHSHVYWYRQLPEEGLKFMVYLQKENIIDESGMPKERFSAEFPKEGPSILRIQQVVRGDSAAYFCASSPQRQGTYEQYFGPGTRLTVT.